The entry below gives a single T cell receptor beta chain sequence along with its context. Its antigen is as yet unknown. A multiplex PCR was run with 60 Vbeta primers and 13 Jbeta primers. Using immunoSEQ multiplex PCR, the repertoire was profiled, and TCRdb retains in-frame clones only, with some absent. This sample's table has around 140,000 clones. Losses at the gene ends were 3 bases for V and 5 bases for J; bases not matched to a gene: 9. This CDR3 spans 16 amino acids. Germline CDR1 and CDR2: KGHSH and LQKENI. The sample belongs to a study of cytomegalovirus exposure and HLA in healthy donors. The study's findings and limits: Most TCR sequences were uncommon, yet certain public TCRs appeared in many donors.

The clonotype was recovered from a woman aged 45-59 years in good health and CMV-seronegative. The sample taken for sequencing was PBMCs. The genes are TRBV18 and TRBJ2-2; 7 bases align to TRBD2. This CDR3 is CASSPDGLGKTGELFF. The CDR3 nucleotides are TGTGCCAGCTCACCGGACGGACTAGGCAAGACCGGGGAGCTGTTTTTT.